A single sample is the source of the 21 T cell receptor beta chains below, sequenced in a study of identical twins' blood T cells. TCRdb re-derived calls from the 5' RACE reads in MiXCR, one entry per CDR3 protein. The sample contains 350,000 to 400,000 distinct CDR3 sequences, 28% of which appear only once. Sequencing input: PBMCs. These receptors all come from a woman aged 18-49 years in good health.

This clonotype was seen repeatedly, ten times or more. The rearrangement uses TRBV2 and TRBJ2-7, with unresolved D. V was shortened by 5 bases and J by 5 bases, with 13 bases between the two germline ends. CDR1 and CDR2 (germline): SNHLY, FYNNEI. CDR3 length: 13 residues. The CDR3, as DNA: TGTGCCAGCAGTTTTTGGTCAAGCCACGAGCAGTACTTC. It translates to CASSFWSSHEQYF.

This chain connects TRBV20-1 to TRBJ1-4, with 8 bases matching TRBD1. The V and J ends lost 6 bases and 7 bases, in that order; junction bases with no gene match: 7. Germline lookup yields CDR1 DFQATT and CDR2 SNEGSKA (reference sequence). The CDR3 spans 13 residues. CDR3 sequence (DNA): TGCAGTGCCCCGGACAGGGAGGGTGAAAAACTGTTTTTT. The encoded protein is CSAPDREGEKLFF.

The chain uses TRBV12-3 or TRBV12-4 and TRBJ2-7; D may be TRBD1 (5 bases). This CDR3 has 11 amino acids. The V and J ends lost 2 bases and 8 bases respectively, with 7 bases between them. This CDR3 is CASSLQGKQYF. The DNA for the CDR3 is TGTGCCAGCAGTTTACAGGGCAAGCAGTACTTC.

Only a few counts were recorded for this clonotype. This chain joins TRBV20-1 and TRBJ1-4; the D is unclear. CDR1 and CDR2 (germline): DFQATT, SNEGSKA (reference sequence). This CDR3 spans 13 amino acids. With 1 base removed from V and 8 bases from J, the gap between germline ends came to 11 bases. CDR3 nucleotides: TGCAGTGCTAGAGGGAAGTGGCAGGAAAAACTGTTTTTT. Amino acids: CSARGKWQEKLFF.

This chain connects TRBV9 to TRBJ2-3, with 8 nucleotides matching TRBD2. The CDR3 runs 17 residues. Trimming removed 1 base from V and 1 base from J; junction bases left unmatched: 8. Germline-derived CDR1 and CDR2 are SGDLS and YYNGEE. DNA of the CDR3: TGTGCCAGCAGCGTACGTAGCGGGGATGCGGGCACAGATACGCAGTATTTT. Encoded protein: CASSVRSGDAGTDTQYF.

The table lists this clonotype with many counts. The genes are TRBV6-1 and TRBJ2-1; tentative D call: TRBD2 (5 bases). CDR1 MNHNS and CDR2 SASEGT come from the germline V gene. The ends were cut back, 0 bases at V and 3 bases at J, with 9 bases in the middle. The CDR3 totals 15 residues. CDR3 nucleotide sequence: TGTGCCAGCAGTGAAGCCGGGGTCTACTACAATGAGCAGTTCTTC. Protein product: CASSEAGVYYNEQFF.

This clonotype showed up just a few times. Here the CDR3 DNA reads TGTGCCAGCAGCTCTACCCCTACAGGGCGTGGCTACACCTTC. Its protein is CASSSTPTGRGYTF. V is TRBV7-2 and J is TRBJ1-2, with D possibly TRBD1 on 6 matching bases. The germline V gene has CDR1 SGHTA and CDR2 FQGNSA. V lost 4 bases and J lost 7, with 16 bases in between. The length of the CDR3 is 14 residues.

This clonotype was seen only a few times. The chain has TRBV20-1 and TRBJ1-5; weak D call: TRBD1 (6 bases). The CDR3 runs to 16 residues. Germline V gene lookup returns CDR1 DFQATT and CDR2 SNEGSKA (reference sequence). Trimming removed 5 bases from V and 1 base from J, with 18 bases in between. This CDR3 reads CSAGNPQGLSNQPQHF. CDR3 in DNA: TGCAGTGCTGGGAATCCACAGGGACTGAGCAATCAGCCCCAGCATTTT.

This clonotype was observed a few times. V is TRBV19 and J is TRBJ2-1; a weak D match, TRBD2 (7 bases). Trimming removed 6 bases at V and 4 bases at J, with 10 bases between. This CDR3 spans 13 amino acids. In germline, CDR1 is LNHDA, CDR2 SQIVND (reference sequence). CDR3 protein: CASREGGYNEQFF. DNA for the CDR3: TGTGCCAGTAGAGAGGGGGGGTACAATGAGCAGTTCTTC. Full variable domain (rest looked up from reference TRBV19 and TRBJ2-1): DGGITQSPKYLFRKEGQNVTLSCEQNLNHDAMYWYRQDPGQGLRLIYYSQIVNDFQKGDIAEGYSVSREKKESFPLTVTSAQKNPTAFYLCASREGGYNEQFFGPGTRLTVL.

The genes are TRBV6-4 and TRBJ2-3; D is uncertain. CDR1 is MRHNA and CDR2 is SNTAGT in the germline V gene. The CDR3 sequence is 15 residues long. V gave up 3 bases and J gave up 0 bases, with 10 bases separating them. CDR3 nucleotide sequence: TGTGCCAGCAGTGAACGGCCCTCTAGCACAGATACGCAGTATTTT. Translated, it gives CASSERPSSTDTQYF.

The CDR3 nucleotides read TGTGCCAGCAGTCAGAACAAGGGGCGCCCCGGGGAGCAGTACTTC. This codes for CASSQNKGRPGEQYF. J is TRBJ2-7 and V is TRBV6-2 or TRBV6-3, with D possibly being TRBD1 (5 bases). Per the germline V gene, CDR1 is MNHEY and CDR2 is SVGEGT. The CDR3 has 15 residues. Trimming removed 5 bases at V and 7 bases at J, with 21 bases between.

The chain joins TRBV29-1 to TRBJ1-5; D ambiguous. CDR3 length equals 13 residues. In germline, CDR1 is SQVTM, CDR2 ANQGSEA. V was cut by 5 bases and J by 3 bases, with 11 bases left in between. CDR3 sequence: CSVLPGYNQPQHF. The CDR3 DNA reads as TGCAGCGTTCTCCCGGGCTACAATCAGCCCCAGCATTTT.

The rearrangement links TRBV11-1 to TRBJ2-3; D perhaps matches TRBD1 (5 bases). The V gene lost 2 bases and the J gene lost 2 bases, with 11 bases spanning the gap. Germline CDR1 is SGHAT and CDR2 is FQDESV (reference sequence). The CDR3 is 15 amino acids. The CDR3 nucleotides are TGTGCCAGCAGCTTAAGGGGCCGACACACAGATACGCAGTATTTT. It encodes CASSLRGRHTDTQYF.

This clonotype was detected ten times or more. Germline is not matched at one junction end, which may reflect a read error. This rearrangement joins TRBV3-1 to TRBJ1-1; TRBD1 aligns across 8 bases. CDR3 length: 12 amino acids. Germline CDR1 and CDR2: LGHDT and YNNKEL (reference sequence). For the CDR3, the DNA is TGTGCCAGCAGCCAAGAAGGGTCGCAGGGGGCATTT. Its protein is CASSQEGSQGAF.

The V call is TRBV6-6, the J call TRBJ2-3; weak D call: TRBD2 (5 bases). CDR1 and CDR2 from the germline V gene are MNHNY and SVGAGI (reference sequence). V was pared by 2 bases and J by 2 bases, with 5 bases between. The CDR3 is made up of 13 amino acids. The CDR3 DNA sequence: TGTGCCAGCAGTTACGACTACACAGATACGCAGTATTTT. Protein sequence: CASSYDYTDTQYF.

This clonotype has more than one count but fewer than ten. This chain uses TRBV12-5 with TRBJ1-5, with D tentatively TRBD1 (5 bases). The CDR3 sequence is 14 residues long. Trimming removed 6 bases from V and 6 bases from J, with 15 bases in between. Looked up from germline, CDR1 is LGHNT and CDR2 is FRNRAP. The CDR3 spells CASGNQTVGQPQHF. CDR3 DNA: TGTGCTAGTGGGAACCAGACAGTGGGTCAGCCCCAGCATTTT.

The V and J genes are TRBV24-1 and TRBJ2-2, with 14 bases aligning to TRBD2. V lost 7 bases to trimming and J lost 3 bases; unmatched junction nucleotides: 9. The germline gives CDR1 KGHDR, CDR2 SFDVKD. The CDR3 is made up of 18 amino acids. The CDR3 nucleotides read TGTGCCACCAGCGATAGGGGACTAGCGGGAGTTGACACCGGGGAGCTGTTTTTT. Its protein product is CATSDRGLAGVDTGELFF.

This clonotype was counted between two and nine times. V and J are TRBV5-1 and TRBJ1-1, with D perhaps matching TRBD1 (6 bases). The germline CDR1 and CDR2 sequences are SGHRS and YFSETQ. V lost 0 bases and J lost 8, with 11 bases in between. CDR3 length equals 13 residues. The CDR3 sequence: CASSLVTGGEAFF. The CDR3 DNA follows: TGCGCCAGCAGCTTGGTGACAGGCGGAGAAGCTTTCTTT.

This clonotype has just a few counts. The rearrangement joins TRBV20-1 to TRBJ1-3, with D possibly matching TRBD1 (5 bases). V was shortened by 6 bases and J by 4 bases, with 10 bases between the two germline ends. The CDR3 is 12 amino acids. Germline V gene sequence: CDR1 DFQATT, CDR2 SNEGSKA (reference sequence). The DNA for the CDR3 is TGCAGTGCCCCAGGGTTCGGAAACACCATATATTTT. It translates to CSAPGFGNTIYF.

V usage is TRBV2 and J usage is TRBJ2-3; either TRBD1 or TRBD2 may fit D (5 bases each). Deletions cut 11 bases from V and 6 bases from J, with 24 bases between. The germline gives CDR1 SNHLY, CDR2 FYNNEI. This CDR3 comprises 15 residues. CDR3 in amino acids: CASQVGTPARDTQYF. Here the CDR3 DNA reads TGTGCCTCGCAAGTCGGGACCCCCGCCAGGGATACGCAGTATTTT.

The table lists this clonotype with many counts. The chain recombines TRBV20-1 with TRBJ1-5; D unclear. V was cut by 4 bases and J by 0 bases, with 7 bases left in between. This CDR3 comprises 13 residues. Germline-derived CDR1 and CDR2 are DFQATT and SNEGSKA (reference sequence). In DNA form, the CDR3 reads TGCAGTGCTATAGTAGATAGCAATCAGCCCCAGCATTTT. Encoded protein: CSAIVDSNQPQHF.